These 24 T cell receptor beta chains were all obtained from the same sample, sequenced in a study of T cells in localized non-small cell lung cancer. The data were produced by immunoSEQ multiplex PCR, yet TCRdb's version contains in-frame clones alone and is incomplete. The sample contains 15,000 to 20,000 clones, around 83% of which appear only once. Sequenced material: peripheral blood, taken before any cancer treatment. These receptors were taken from an older male donor with stage III lung adenocarcinoma.

Here the CDR3 DNA reads TGTGCCAGTAGTACCCCTCGCGTGAACACCATATATTTT. Its translation is CASSTPRVNTIYF. The chain combines TRBV19 with TRBJ1-3, with D unclear. Germline V lookup: CDR1 LNHDA, CDR2 SQIVND (reference sequence). Trimming took 4 bases from V and 7 from J, leaving 11 bases between them. This CDR3 is 13 amino acids long.

V and J are TRBV5-5 and TRBJ2-2; 14 bases agree with TRBD2. The CDR3 loop spans 19 amino acids. The V segment lost 4 bases and the J segment 4 bases; nucleotides outside the gene matches: 12. Germline V gene data show CDR1 as SGHKS and CDR2 as YYEKEE (reference sequence). The chain's CDR3 is CASSATGLAGALGTGELFF. The CDR3 DNA is TGTGCCAGCAGCGCAACGGGACTAGCGGGGGCCCTGGGCACCGGGGAGCTGTTTTTT.

The chain links TRBV7-9 to TRBJ2-5; D is undetermined. CDR3 length: 14 amino acids. Germline assignment: CDR1 SEHNR and CDR2 FQNEAQ (reference sequence). Trimming cost V 2 bases and J 5 bases, with 12 bases left between them. DNA of the CDR3: TGTGCCAGCAGCTTAACGATAGGGATGGAGACCCAGTACTTC. Protein sequence: CASSLTIGMETQYF.

This clone was seen only once. The rearrangement uses TRBV6-5 and TRBJ1-5; no firm D call. The V gene's germline CDR1 is MNHEY and CDR2 SVGAGI. The CDR3 runs to 12 residues. Trimming took 5 bases from V and 8 from J, leaving 10 bases between them. The CDR3 nucleotides are TGTGCCAGCAGTCTGCCCGGAGAGCCCCAGCATTTT. Translating gives CASSLPGEPQHF.

The rearrangement joins TRBV5-1 to TRBJ2-5; D gene ambiguous. The germline CDR1 and CDR2 sequences are SGHRS and YFSETQ. The CDR3 runs to 11 residues. V was clipped by 0 bases and J by 5 bases, with 2 bases between them. The CDR3 bases are TGCGCCAGCAGCTTGGTGGAGACCCAGTACTTC. It codes for CASSLVETQYF.

The genes are TRBV19 and TRBJ2-7; D possibly corresponds to TRBD2 (5 bases). The germline gives CDR1 LNHDA, CDR2 SQIVND (reference sequence). Trimming cost V 1 base and J 0 bases, with 10 bases left between them. The CDR3 extends over 15 amino acids. The CDR3 region has the DNA TGTGCCAGTAGTATAGTCCATAGCGCCTCCTACGAGCAGTACTTC. Its protein is CASSIVHSASYEQYF.

This chain connects TRBV6-6 to TRBJ1-5; possible D gene TRBD1, 5 bases. The CDR3 length is 16 residues. Germline V CDR1 and CDR2: MNHNY, SVGAGI (reference sequence). Trimming left V 2 bases short and J 5 bases short, with 16 bases between. The CDR3 nucleotides are TGTGCCAGCAGTTACCCCGGGGACCTAAGAGATCAGCCCCAGCATTTT. Translation: CASSYPGDLRDQPQHF.

V is TRBV5-8 and J is TRBJ1-1; no reliable D call. Trimming stripped 0 bases from V and 1 base from J, with 4 bases between. Looked up from germline, CDR1 is SGHTS and CDR2 is YDEGEE. The CDR3 is 13 amino acids. DNA for the CDR3: TGTGCCAGCAGCTTGGCAGAGAACACTGAAGCTTTCTTT. It specifies CASSLAENTEAFF.

The CDR3: CASGLTGEAFF. As DNA, the CDR3 is TGTGCTAGTGGTTTAACCGGGGAAGCTTTCTTT. This chain uses TRBV12-5 with TRBJ1-1; D uncertain. CDR3 size: 11 residues. V lost 3 bases, J lost 8 bases, and 7 bases lay in between. The germline gives CDR1 LGHNT, CDR2 FRNRAP.

The V and J genes are TRBV19 and TRBJ2-7, with D possibly TRBD1 on 5 matching bases. CDR1 is LNHDA, CDR2 SQIVND, per germline (reference sequence). V was trimmed by 3 bases and J by 3 bases, leaving 6 bases between them. The CDR3 covers 12 residues. The CDR3, as DNA: TGTGCCAGTAGTATTCAGGGCTACGAGCAGTACTTC. Its translation is CASSIQGYEQYF.

The chain links TRBV27 to TRBJ1-1; D perhaps matches TRBD1 (5 bases). Trimming left V 1 base short and J 8 bases short, with 14 bases between. Germline loops: CDR1 MNHEY, CDR2 SMNVEV (reference sequence). The CDR3 extends over 14 amino acids. The CDR3 DNA reads TGTGCCAGCAGTTTATACGGAGGGGTAAGCGAAGCTTTCTTT. The encoded protein is CASSLYGGVSEAFF.

The chain employs TRBV29-1 and TRBJ1-2; TRBD1 agrees at 9 bases. V gave up 3 bases and J gave up 8 bases; unmatched junction bases: 4. This CDR3 has 12 residues. Germline V gene data show CDR1 as SQVTM and CDR2 as ANQGSEA. The chain's CDR3 is CSVEGTGRGYTF. As DNA, the CDR3 is TGCAGCGTTGAGGGGACAGGGCGCGGCTACACCTTC.

V gene TRBV2 combines with J gene TRBJ1-2, with no clear D. Germline V gene lookup returns CDR1 SNHLY and CDR2 FYNNEI. The CDR3 has 13 amino acids. Deletions cut 3 bases from V and 8 bases from J, with 13 bases between. The CDR3 DNA sequence: TGTGCCAGCAGTGAGGCCCGGCCCAAGGGCTACACCTTC. Encoded protein: CASSEARPKGYTF.

V gene TRBV6-5 combines with J gene TRBJ2-5; 7 bases match TRBD2. Germline-derived CDR1 and CDR2 are MNHEY and SVGAGI. The CDR3 covers 15 residues. Trimming took 5 bases from V and 5 from J; bases not matched to a gene: 11. Here the CDR3 reads CASSARGGWEETQYF. The CDR3 coding sequence is TGTGCCAGCAGTGCCCGGGGAGGGTGGGAGGAGACCCAGTACTTC.

CDR3: CASSRTWDSGQPQHF. CDR3 nucleotide sequence: TGTGCCAGCAGTCGTACATGGGACAGCGGACAGCCCCAGCATTTT. The V and J genes are TRBV6-5 and TRBJ1-5; 7 nucleotides align to TRBD1. The germline V gene encodes CDR1 MNHEY and CDR2 SVGAGI. The CDR3 is made up of 15 amino acids. V was pared by 5 bases and J by 7 bases, with 11 bases of the junction left unmatched.

The J gene is TRBJ2-7, the V gene TRBV7-3; D remains unclear. Trimming pared 0 bases from V and 3 bases from J, leaving 6 bases between. CDR1 and CDR2 from the germline V gene are SGHTA and FQGTGA. CDR3 size: 13 residues. The CDR3 DNA is TGTGCCAGCAGCTTAACCGGAGACTACGAGCAGTACTTC. Translated: CASSLTGDYEQYF.

This clone was observed once. This chain uses TRBV12-5 with TRBJ1-4; perhaps TRBD1 as D (5 bases). CDR3 size: 13 residues. CDR1 and CDR2 from the germline V gene are LGHNT and FRNRAP. V was shortened by 3 bases and J by 6 bases, with 8 bases between the two germline ends. The CDR3 sequence: CASGFPGDEKLFF. The CDR3 DNA reads as TGTGCTAGTGGTTTTCCGGGGGATGAAAAACTGTTTTTT.

This clone was counted a few times. The V call is TRBV10-3, the J call TRBJ1-1; TRBD1 is a possible D gene (5 bases). The CDR3 is 15 amino acids. Trimming pared 0 bases from V and 4 bases from J, leaving 12 bases between. Germline V gene sequence: CDR1 ENHRY, CDR2 SYGVKD. CDR3 coding DNA: TGTGCCATCAGTGAGTCGCCGGGGCAGGGCACTGAAGCTTTCTTT. Its translation is CAISESPGQGTEAFF.

This clone has a handful of counts. This chain uses TRBV27 with TRBJ1-5; D ambiguous. The CDR3 is 15 residues long. The V gene's germline CDR1 is MNHEY and CDR2 SMNVEV (reference sequence). The V end was cut by 3 bases, the J end by 4 bases, with 13 bases between. The DNA for the CDR3 is TGTGCCAGCAGTTTTGGGTCTGGGGAGAATCAGCCCCAGCATTTT. It translates to CASSFGSGENQPQHF.

The CDR3 DNA follows: TGTGCCAGTAGTGACCAAGGGGTCACTGAAGCTTTCTTT. Protein sequence: CASSDQGVTEAFF. The V call is TRBV19, the J call TRBJ1-1; possibly TRBD1 for D (5 bases). The V end lost 5 bases, the J end lost 4 bases, and 11 bases lay between the germline ends. Germline V gives CDR1 LNHDA, CDR2 SQIVND (reference sequence). The CDR3 contains 13 residues.

The chain carries TRBV19 and TRBJ2-3, with 8 bases aligning to TRBD1. CDR1 is LNHDA, CDR2 SQIVND, per germline (reference sequence). The CDR3 runs to 15 residues. Trimming cost V 5 bases and J 1 base; bases outside gene matches: 5. The DNA of the CDR3 is TGTGCCAGTAGTCCAAGGACAGGGCGCACAGATACGCAGTATTTT. Amino acid sequence: CASSPRTGRTDTQYF.

The rearrangement uses TRBV15 and TRBJ1-4, with D possibly being TRBD1 (6 bases). This CDR3 is 13 amino acids long. V was cut by 1 base and J by 11 bases, with 11 bases left in between. From germline, CDR1 is LNHNV and CDR2 YYDKDF (reference sequence). The CDR3 here is CATSRGQDGKLFF. The CDR3 DNA is TGTGCCACCAGCAGAGGACAGGACGGGAAACTGTTTTTT.

In nucleotides, the CDR3 is TGTGCCAGCAGCTCCGACGGCTATGGCTACACCTTC. Its translation: CASSSDGYGYTF. The J gene is TRBJ1-2, the V gene TRBV5-4, with D unclear. The CDR3 is 12 residues long. The V gene's germline CDR1 is SGHNT and CDR2 YYREEE (reference sequence). V was shortened by 3 bases and J by 4 bases, with 7 bases between the two germline ends.

This clone has a single count. The chain combines TRBV5-8 with TRBJ2-7, with 8 positions matching TRBD1. This CDR3 is 15 amino acids long. In germline, CDR1 is SGHTS, CDR2 YDEGEE. V was clipped by 3 bases and J by 2 bases; unmatched bases: 7. CDR3 coding DNA: TGTGCCAGCAGCTCCCGGGACAGGCGAACCTACGAGCAGTACTTC. The encoded protein is CASSSRDRRTYEQYF. Using reference TRBV5-8 and TRBJ2-7 for the parts outside the CDR3, the full variable domain is EAGVTQSPTHLIKTRGQQATLRCSPISGHTSVYWYQQALGLGLQFLLWYDEGEERNRGNFPPRFSGRQFPNYSSELNVNALELEDSALYLCASSSRDRRTYEQYFGPGTRLTVT.